This T cell receptor beta chain stems from a study of blood T cell repertoires in COVID-19. Across the study: Sample material is recorded as cDNA or gDNA derived from T cells, B-cell-depleted T cells, or PBMCs.

The CDR3 has 15 residues. Germline trimming cut 2 bases from V and 4 bases from J; bases unmatched to any gene: 3. The germline V gene has CDR1 ENHRY and CDR2 SYGVKD. In the original workflow: Amplification of reference gene primers provided the estimated nucleated cell counts. Here immunoSEQ multiplex PCR was the method, and the copy in TCRdb shows in-frame clones only, minus some. V and J calls and clone size are as listed in that table; D and trimming were resolved from the DNA. This sample yields about 120,000 clones, of which approximately 80% are seen a single time; about 2% belongs to the top ten.

The sequence was collected from an older man with acute or convalescent COVID-19. The source material was peripheral blood. This chain uses TRBV10-3 with TRBJ1-5, with 9 bases matching TRBD1. The CDR3 protein is CAISEGTGQNQPQHF. In DNA form, the CDR3 reads TGTGCCATCAGTGAGGGGACAGGGCAAAATCAGCCCCAGCATTTT.